The 9 T cell receptor beta chains below all came from one sample that was sequenced in a study of control samples from healthy donors and cancer patients. Only in-frame clones appear in the TCRdb table, and some are missing; sequencing was by immunoSEQ multiplex PCR. The repertoire holds 150,000 or so clones, 92% seen once, with 2.1% in the top ten. The source material was blood. These receptors were obtained from a woman in her forties or fifties in good health.

This clone showed up just once. The rearrangement links TRBV25-1 to TRBJ1-2; D unclear. The V gene's germline CDR1 is MGHDK and CDR2 SYGVNS. The V gene lost 3 bases and the J gene lost 3 bases, with 8 bases spanning the gap. This CDR3 has 13 amino acids. The CDR3 nucleotides read TGTGCCAGCAGTGATGATGTGCACTATGGCTACACCTTC. Translating it yields CASSDDVHYGYTF.

This chain uses TRBV11-2 with TRBJ2-6, with a weak D call TRBD1 (6 bases). The V end was cut by 5 bases, the J end by 1 base, with 15 bases between. The CDR3 is 17 residues long. The germline gives CDR1 SGHAT, CDR2 FQNNGV. The CDR3 protein is CASSPRLGGSGANVLTF. Written as DNA, the CDR3 is TGTGCCAGCAGCCCCCGCTTAGGGGGTTCTGGGGCCAACGTCCTGACTTTC.

This chain connects TRBV10-2 to TRBJ1-1; no clear D. The CDR3 has 11 amino acids. CDR1 and CDR2 (germline): WSHSY, SAAADI. The ends were cut back, 7 bases at V and 3 bases at J, with 6 bases in the middle. The CDR3 spells CASTDHTEAFF. In DNA, the CDR3 is TGCGCCAGCACGGATCACACTGAAGCTTTCTTT.

The J gene is TRBJ2-1, the V gene TRBV6-5, with D perhaps matching TRBD1 (5 bases). The CDR3 has 13 amino acids. CDR1 and CDR2 from the germline V gene are MNHEY and SVGAGI. Trimming took 6 bases from V and 6 from J, leaving 12 bases between them. Here the CDR3 reads CASSPPGLNEQFF. The CDR3 DNA reads as TGTGCCAGCAGCCCACCAGGGCTCAATGAGCAGTTCTTC.

The gene calls are TRBV6-1 and TRBJ1-1; no firm D call. Germline assignment: CDR1 MNHNS and CDR2 SASEGT. V shed 3 bases and J shed 0 bases, with 5 bases lying between them. The CDR3 is made up of 13 amino acids. CDR3 residues: CASSDTLNTEAFF. CDR3 DNA sequence: TGTGCCAGCAGTGACACCTTGAACACTGAAGCTTTCTTT.

The CDR3 sequence: CASSLAGVETQYF. DNA of the CDR3: TGTGCCAGCAGCTTGGCCGGCGTGGAGACCCAGTACTTC. The chain links TRBV5-4 to TRBJ2-5; D is unclear. Deletions cut 0 bases from V and 5 bases from J, with 8 bases between. The CDR3 runs 13 residues. The germline gives CDR1 SGHNT, CDR2 YYREEE (reference sequence).

This clone was recorded only once. V usage is TRBV5-5 and J usage is TRBJ2-7; no reliable D call. CDR3 length: 14 residues. Germline V gene sequence: CDR1 SGHKS, CDR2 YYEKEE (reference sequence). V was pared by 2 bases and J by 0 bases, with 9 bases between. CDR3 region: CASSFQGISYEQYF. The CDR3 DNA is TGTGCCAGCAGCTTCCAAGGAATCTCCTACGAGCAGTACTTC.

This clone showed up just once. The CDR3 loop is CASTAVTELYGYTF. The CDR3 nucleotides are TGTGCCAGCACCGCCGTGACAGAGCTCTATGGCTACACCTTC. This chain connects TRBV7-9 to TRBJ1-2, with D possibly TRBD1 on 5 matching bases. Germline V gene data show CDR1 as SEHNR and CDR2 as FQNEAQ (reference sequence). This CDR3 comprises 14 residues. Between the trimmed V and J ends, which lost 7 bases and 4 bases, there was a span of 16 bases.

J is TRBJ2-7 and V is TRBV6-6, with 9 bases that match TRBD2. The germline CDR1 and CDR2 sequences are MNHNY and SVGAGI (reference sequence). Trimming at V came to 5 bases and at J to 7 bases, leaving 9 bases not matched to a gene. This CDR3 is 14 amino acids long. The CDR3 nucleotides read TGTGCCAGCAGTCAACGGGGACTAGCAGGGGAGCAGTACTTC. Amino acid sequence: CASSQRGLAGEQYF.